This T cell receptor beta chain was captured in a study of PD-L1 blockade in urothelial cancer. Background on the study: Analysis of the blood was performed 3 weeks (second dose) and 6 weeks after treatment start.

Time point denoted: pretreatment peripheral blood. Only in-frame clones appear in the TCRdb table, and some are missing; sequencing was by immunoSEQ multiplex PCR. The sample lists roughly 16,000 clones, approximately 91% occurring once. The V gene lost 2 bases and the J gene lost 7 bases, with 11 bases spanning the gap. Germline assignment: CDR1 MGHDK and CDR2 SYGVNS. The CDR3 runs 14 residues. There are a few counts of this clone. The TCR comes from a man aged 70 or older with urothelial cancer. The V and J genes are TRBV25-1 and TRBJ1-4; TRBD1 might be the D (5 bases). Sequencing used PBMCs, obtained around atezolizumab (anti-PD-L1) treatment. CDR3 residues: CASSEAGSGEKLFF. In DNA, the CDR3 is TGTGCCAGCAGTGAAGCAGGGTCCGGTGAAAAACTGTTTTTT.